Here is one TCR beta chain with its context. What antigen it recognizes has not been identified. The record has no base qualities; no much larger clone is one base away. CDR1 MDHEN and CDR2 SYDVKM are derived from the germline V gene. Including cysteine and valine, the CDR3 has 14 amino acids. Of the read, only the CDR3 DNA is kept; its 42 bases are in frame from base 1. Trimming removed 6 bases from V and 7 bases from J; the gene matches leave 10 bases unexplained. The data originate from a study of CD8 T cells in ankylosing spondylitis (dated by TCRdb to 2016 to 2017). For context, the study as a whole: The study set out to find disease-linked TCR variants by profiling T cell receptor beta repertoires in ankylosing spondylitis patients and healthy donors. In total, the full study cohort was made up of 100 to 140 healthy donors and 25 to 30 ankylosing spondylitis patients. Peripheral blood was sampled, and synovial fluid was additionally collected from ankylosing spondylitis patients. Results the study describes overall, beyond this receptor: The disease-linked clones were reported to be significantly enriched in matched synovial fluid samples from ankylosing spondylitis patients. Some motif variants had previously been reported in the synovial fluid and blood of reactive arthritis patients, which suggests shared mechanisms of disease initiation. The disease-linked clones showed a CD8+ phenotype and occurred at relatively low frequencies in peripheral blood. Blood from ankylosing spondylitis patients appeared to be characterized by a TCR beta motif composed of under 10 highly homologous amino acid variants.

The instrument given in TCRdb is Illumina HiSeq 2500. TCR beta libraries were prepared by quantitative 5'-RACE with molecular barcodes. On the authors' methods: A new computational method, built on a probabilistic model of VDJ rearrangement, was used to identify disease-linked TCR variants. TCRdb passed the public sequencing reads through fastp at Q25 and MiXCR, retaining productive beta sequences. Identical CDR3 proteins give one entry, which carries the most common genes and DNA. The authors' filters were not applied to this entry. The sample table holds about 540,000 distinct CDR3 sequences, of which roughly 13% were seen once. Of the sample, about 6.8% falls within the top ten clones.

The V and J genes are TRBV28 and TRBJ2-7; 9 middle bases align to TRBD2. Source material: blood, either unsorted or a sorted T cell fraction (not recorded which). The origin of this receptor is a male donor with ankylosing spondylitis. CDR3 protein: CASSPGTSLGEQYV. The DNA sequence reads TGTGCCAGCAGCCCCGGGACTAGCCTTGGGGAGCAGTACGTC.